This T cell receptor beta chain comes out of a study of T-cell memory formation after mild COVID-19. This clonotype was seen only a few times. Germline loops: CDR1 SGHRS, CDR2 YFSETQ. This CDR3 contains 14 residues. Trimming took 3 bases from V and 6 from J; bases not matched to a gene: 6. TCRdb independently ran MiXCR on the 5' RACE reads; one entry per CDR3 protein. The data hold about 350,000 distinct CDR3 sequences, with 12% to 15% observed a single time. The source is a man aged 18 to 30 who had mild COVID-19 (a few samples of this study predate the infection). Cell type and time point are not known. The sequenced sample consisted of PBMCs or a T cell subset sorted from them (not recorded which). This chain links TRBV5-1 with TRBJ2-1, with TRBD1 matching 7 bases. The DNA of the CDR3 is TGCGCCAGCAGCTCCTCGACAGGGCCCAATGAGCAGTTCTTC. Its translation is CASSSSTGPNEQFF.